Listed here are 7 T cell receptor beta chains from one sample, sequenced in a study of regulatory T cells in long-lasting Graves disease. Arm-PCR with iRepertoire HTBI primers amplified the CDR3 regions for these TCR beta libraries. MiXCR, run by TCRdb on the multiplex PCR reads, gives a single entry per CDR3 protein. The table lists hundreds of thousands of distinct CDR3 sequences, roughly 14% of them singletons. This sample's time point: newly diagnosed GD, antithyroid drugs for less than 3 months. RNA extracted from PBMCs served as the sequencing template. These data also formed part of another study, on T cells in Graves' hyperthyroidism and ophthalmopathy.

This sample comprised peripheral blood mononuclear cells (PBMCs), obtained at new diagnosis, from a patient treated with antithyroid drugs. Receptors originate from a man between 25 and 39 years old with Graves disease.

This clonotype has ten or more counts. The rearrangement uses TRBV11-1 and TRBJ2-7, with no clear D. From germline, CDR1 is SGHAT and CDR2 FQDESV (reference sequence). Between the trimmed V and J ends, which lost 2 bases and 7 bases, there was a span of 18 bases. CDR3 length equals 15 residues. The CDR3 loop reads CASSLSKTAGVEQYF. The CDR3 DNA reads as TGTGCCAGCAGCTTATCGAAAACCGCCGGCGTGGAGCAGTACTTC. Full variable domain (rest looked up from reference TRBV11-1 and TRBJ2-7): EAEVAQSPRYKITEKSQAVAFWCDPISGHATLYWYRQILGQGPELLVQFQDESVVDDSQLPKDRFSAERLKGVDSTLKIQPAELGDSAMYLCASSLSKTAGVEQYFGPGTRLTVT.

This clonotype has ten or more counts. This CDR3 reads CASSQVVAGAGEQYF. The CDR3 DNA reads as TGTGCCAGCAGCCAAGTTGTAGCGGGAGCTGGGGAGCAGTACTTC. The chain has TRBV14 and TRBJ2-7; 9 bases are a match to TRBD2. Trimming removed 1 base from V and 7 bases from J; junction bases left unmatched: 8. Germline V CDR1 and CDR2: SGHDN, FVKESK. The CDR3 extends over 15 amino acids.

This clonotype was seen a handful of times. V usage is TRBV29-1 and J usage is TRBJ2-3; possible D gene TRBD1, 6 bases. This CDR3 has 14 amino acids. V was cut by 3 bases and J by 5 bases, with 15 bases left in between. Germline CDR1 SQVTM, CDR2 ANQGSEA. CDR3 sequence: CSVDNREVGDTQYF. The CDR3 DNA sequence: TGCAGCGTTGATAACAGGGAAGTGGGAGATACGCAGTATTTT.

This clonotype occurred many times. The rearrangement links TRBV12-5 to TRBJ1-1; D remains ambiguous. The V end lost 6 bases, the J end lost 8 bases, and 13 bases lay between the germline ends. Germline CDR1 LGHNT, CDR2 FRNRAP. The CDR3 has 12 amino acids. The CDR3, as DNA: TGTGCTAGTGGCTATACGGGCGGGGAAGCTTTCTTT. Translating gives CASGYTGGEAFF. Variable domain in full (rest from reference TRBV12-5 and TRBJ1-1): DARVTQTPRHKVTEMGQEVTMRCQPILGHNTVFWYRQTMMQGLELLAYFRNRAPLDDSGMPKDRFSAEMPDATLATLKIQPSEPRDSAVYFCASGYTGGEAFFGQGTRLTVV.

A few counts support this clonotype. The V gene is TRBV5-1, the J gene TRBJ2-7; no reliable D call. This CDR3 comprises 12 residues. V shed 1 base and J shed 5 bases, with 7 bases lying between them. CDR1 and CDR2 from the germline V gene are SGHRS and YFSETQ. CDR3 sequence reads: CASSLNSDEQYF. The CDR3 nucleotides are TGCGCCAGCAGCTTGAACTCAGACGAGCAGTACTTC. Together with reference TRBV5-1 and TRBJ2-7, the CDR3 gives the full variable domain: KAGVTQTPRYLIKTRGQQVTLSCSPISGHRSVSWYQQTPGQGLQFLFEYFSETQRNKGNFPGRFSGRQFSNSRSEMNVSTLELGDSALYLCASSLNSDEQYFGPGTRLTVT.

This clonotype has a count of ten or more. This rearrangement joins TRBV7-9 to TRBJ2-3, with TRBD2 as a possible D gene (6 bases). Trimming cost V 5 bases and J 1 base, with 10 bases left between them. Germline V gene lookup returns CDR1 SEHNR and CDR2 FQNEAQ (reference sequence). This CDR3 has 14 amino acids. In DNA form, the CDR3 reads TGTGCCAGCAGCGCGTTAGCGGGCACAGATACGCAGTATTTT. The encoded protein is CASSALAGTDTQYF.

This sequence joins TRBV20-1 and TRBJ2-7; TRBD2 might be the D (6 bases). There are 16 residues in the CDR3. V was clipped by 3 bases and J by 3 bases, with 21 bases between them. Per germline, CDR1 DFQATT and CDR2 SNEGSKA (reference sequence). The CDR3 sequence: CSARNPQGGGDYEQYF. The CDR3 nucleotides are TGCAGTGCTAGGAACCCCCAGGGCGGAGGGGACTACGAGCAGTACTTC.